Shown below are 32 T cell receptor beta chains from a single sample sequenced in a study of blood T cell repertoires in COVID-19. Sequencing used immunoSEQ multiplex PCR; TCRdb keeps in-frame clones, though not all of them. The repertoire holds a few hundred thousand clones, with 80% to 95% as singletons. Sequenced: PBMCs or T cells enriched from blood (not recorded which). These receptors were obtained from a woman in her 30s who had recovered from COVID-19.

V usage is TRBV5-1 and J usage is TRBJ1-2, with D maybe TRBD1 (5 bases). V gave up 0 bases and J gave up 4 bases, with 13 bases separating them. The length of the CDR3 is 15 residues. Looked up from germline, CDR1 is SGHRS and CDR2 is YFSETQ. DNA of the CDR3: TGCGCCAGCAGCTTGGTTCTGGGACTAAGCTATGGCTACACCTTC. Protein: CASSLVLGLSYGYTF.

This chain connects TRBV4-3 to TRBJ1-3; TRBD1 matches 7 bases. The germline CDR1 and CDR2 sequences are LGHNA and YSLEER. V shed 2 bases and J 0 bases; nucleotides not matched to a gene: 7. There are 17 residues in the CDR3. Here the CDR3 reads CASSQRQGRFSGNTIYF. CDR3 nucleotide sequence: TGCGCCAGCAGCCAACGACAGGGCCGTTTCTCTGGAAACACCATATATTTT.

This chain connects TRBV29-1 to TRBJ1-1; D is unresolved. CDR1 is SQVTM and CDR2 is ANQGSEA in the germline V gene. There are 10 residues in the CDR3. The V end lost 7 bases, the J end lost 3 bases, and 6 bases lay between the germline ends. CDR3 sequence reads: CSGRDTEAFF. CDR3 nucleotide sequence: TGCAGCGGGCGGGACACTGAAGCTTTCTTT. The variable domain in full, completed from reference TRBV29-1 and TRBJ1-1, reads SAVISQKPSRDICQRGTSLTIQCQVDSQVTMMFWYRQQPGQSLTLIATANQGSEATYESGFVIDKFPISRPNLTFSTLTVSNMSPEDSSIYLCSGRDTEAFFGQGTRLTVV.

CDR3 protein: CASSLWIAGVTDTQYF. The DNA of the CDR3 is TGTGCCAGCAGCTTGTGGATAGCGGGAGTAACAGATACGCAGTATTTT. The chain combines TRBV5-4 with TRBJ2-3, with TRBD2 matching over 9 bases. The CDR3 spans 16 residues. J was trimmed by 3 bases and V by 1 base; bases with no gene match: 6. Germline loops: CDR1 SGHNT, CDR2 YYREEE (reference sequence).

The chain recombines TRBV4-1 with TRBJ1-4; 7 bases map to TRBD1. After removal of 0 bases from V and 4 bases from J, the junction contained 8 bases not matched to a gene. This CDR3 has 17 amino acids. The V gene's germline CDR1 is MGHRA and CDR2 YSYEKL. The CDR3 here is CASSQDGGTALNEKLFF. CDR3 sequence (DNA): TGCGCCAGCAGCCAAGATGGAGGGACAGCCCTTAATGAAAAACTGTTTTTT.

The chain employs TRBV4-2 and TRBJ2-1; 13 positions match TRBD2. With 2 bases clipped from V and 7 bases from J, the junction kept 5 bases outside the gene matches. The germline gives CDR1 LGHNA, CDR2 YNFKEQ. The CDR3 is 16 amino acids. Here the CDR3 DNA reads TGTGCCAGCAGCCAACCCCCGACTAGCGGGAGGAATGAGCAGTTCTTC. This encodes CASSQPPTSGRNEQFF.

This chain's CDR3 is CASRLALQYEQYF. The CDR3 nucleotides read TGTGCCAGCAGACTAGCCTTACAATACGAGCAGTACTTC. V usage is TRBV2 and J usage is TRBJ2-7; D is perhaps TRBD2 (6 bases). The CDR3 has 13 residues. The germline V gene has CDR1 SNHLY and CDR2 FYNNEI. V dropped 6 bases and J dropped 4 bases, with 13 bases sitting between them.

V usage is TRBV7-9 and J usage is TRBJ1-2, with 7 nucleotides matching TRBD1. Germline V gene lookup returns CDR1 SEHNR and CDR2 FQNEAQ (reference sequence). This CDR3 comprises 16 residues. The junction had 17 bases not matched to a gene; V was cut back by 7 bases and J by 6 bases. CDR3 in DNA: TGTGCCAGCACCCCGGGACAGAAGCGTAATTTGGATGGCTACACCTTC. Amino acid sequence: CASTPGQKRNLDGYTF.

DNA of the CDR3: TGTGCCAGCAGTGCTCCTGCAACTAATGAAAAACTGTTTTTT. Its protein is CASSAPATNEKLFF. V gene TRBV2 combines with J gene TRBJ1-4; no definite D call. There are 14 residues in the CDR3. Germline CDR1 reads SNHLY; CDR2 reads FYNNEI. The V end was cut by 4 bases, the J end by 0 bases, with 6 bases between.

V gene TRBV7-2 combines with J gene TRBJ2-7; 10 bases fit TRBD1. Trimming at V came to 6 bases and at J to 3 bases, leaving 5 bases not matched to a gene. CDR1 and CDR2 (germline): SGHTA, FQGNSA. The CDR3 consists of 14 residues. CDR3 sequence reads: CASRGQGKNYEQYF. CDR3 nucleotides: TGTGCCAGCAGGGGACAGGGGAAAAACTACGAGCAGTACTTC.

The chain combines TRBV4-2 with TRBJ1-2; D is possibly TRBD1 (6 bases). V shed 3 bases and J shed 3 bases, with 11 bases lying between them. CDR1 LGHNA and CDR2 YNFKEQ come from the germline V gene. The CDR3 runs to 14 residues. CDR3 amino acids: CASSQAGVDYGYTF. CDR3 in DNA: TGTGCCAGCAGCCAGGCAGGGGTGGACTATGGCTACACCTTC.

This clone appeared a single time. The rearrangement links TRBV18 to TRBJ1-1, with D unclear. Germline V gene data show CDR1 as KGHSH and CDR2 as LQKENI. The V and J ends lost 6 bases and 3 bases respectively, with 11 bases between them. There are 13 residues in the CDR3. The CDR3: CASSQSRDTEAFF. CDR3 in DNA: TGTGCCAGCTCCCAGAGCCGGGACACTGAAGCTTTCTTT.

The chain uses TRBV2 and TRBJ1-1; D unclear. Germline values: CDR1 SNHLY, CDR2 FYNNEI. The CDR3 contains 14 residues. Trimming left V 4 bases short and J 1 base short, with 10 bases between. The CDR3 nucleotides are TGTGCCAGCAGTGTTGGGCCCGGGAACACTGAAGCTTTCTTT. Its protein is CASSVGPGNTEAFF.

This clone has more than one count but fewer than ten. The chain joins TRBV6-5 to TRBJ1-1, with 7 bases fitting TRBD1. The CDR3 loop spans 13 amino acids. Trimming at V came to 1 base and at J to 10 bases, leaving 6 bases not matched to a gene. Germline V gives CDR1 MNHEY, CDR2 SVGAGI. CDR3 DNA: TGTGCCAGCAGTTACTTAAAGACAGGGATAGCTTTCTTT. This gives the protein CASSYLKTGIAFF.

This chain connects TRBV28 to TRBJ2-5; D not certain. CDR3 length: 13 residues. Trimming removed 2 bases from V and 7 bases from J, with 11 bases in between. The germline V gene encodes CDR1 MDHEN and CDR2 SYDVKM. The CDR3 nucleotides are TGTGCCAGCAGTTTAGGTGGTGGGCGGACCCAGTACTTC. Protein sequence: CASSLGGGRTQYF.

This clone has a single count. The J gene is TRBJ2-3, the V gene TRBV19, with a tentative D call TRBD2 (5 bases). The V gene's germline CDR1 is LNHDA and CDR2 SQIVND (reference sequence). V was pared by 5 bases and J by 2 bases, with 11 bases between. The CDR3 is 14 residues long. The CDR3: CASSSGLTTDTQYF. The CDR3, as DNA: TGTGCCAGTAGTTCCGGACTGACCACAGATACGCAGTATTTT.

The CDR3 sequence: CASSRGDRGAEAFF. The CDR3 bases are TGTGCCAGCTCACGGGGGGACAGGGGGGCTGAAGCTTTCTTT. V usage is TRBV18 and J usage is TRBJ1-1, with 11 bases aligning to TRBD1. V gave up 4 bases and J gave up 6 bases; unmatched junction bases: 4. CDR3 length: 14 residues. Germline V CDR1 and CDR2: KGHSH, LQKENI. Drawing the rest from reference TRBV18 and TRBJ1-1, the complete variable domain is NAGVMQNPRHLVRRRGQEARLRCSPMKGHSHVYWYRQLPEEGLKFMVYLQKENIIDESGMPKERFSAEFPKEGPSILRIQQVVRGDSAAYFCASSRGDRGAEAFFGQGTRLTVV.

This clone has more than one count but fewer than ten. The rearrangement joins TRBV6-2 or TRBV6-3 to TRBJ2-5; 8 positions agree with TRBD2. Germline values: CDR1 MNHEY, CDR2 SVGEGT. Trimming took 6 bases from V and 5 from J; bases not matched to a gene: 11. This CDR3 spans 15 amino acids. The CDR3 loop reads CASSTGPGLAETQYF. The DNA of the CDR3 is TGTGCCAGCAGCACGGGCCCCGGACTAGCTGAGACCCAGTACTTC.

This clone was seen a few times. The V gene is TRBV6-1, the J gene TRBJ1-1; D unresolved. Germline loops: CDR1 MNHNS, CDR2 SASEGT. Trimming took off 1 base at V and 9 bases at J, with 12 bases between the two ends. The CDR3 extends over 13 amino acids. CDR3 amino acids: CASSEDSRRKAFF. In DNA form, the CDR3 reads TGTGCCAGCAGTGAAGATAGTAGGAGGAAAGCTTTCTTT.

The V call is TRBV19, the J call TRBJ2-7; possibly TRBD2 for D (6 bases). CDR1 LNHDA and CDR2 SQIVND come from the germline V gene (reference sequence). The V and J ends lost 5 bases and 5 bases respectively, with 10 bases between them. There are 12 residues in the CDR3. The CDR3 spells CASSGGPDEQYF. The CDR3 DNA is TGTGCCAGTAGTGGAGGGCCGGACGAGCAGTACTTC.

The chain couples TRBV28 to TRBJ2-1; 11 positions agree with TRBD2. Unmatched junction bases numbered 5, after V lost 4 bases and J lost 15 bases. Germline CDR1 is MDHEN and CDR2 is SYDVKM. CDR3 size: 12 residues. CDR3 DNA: TGTGCCAGCAGTTCCTATCTAGCGGGAGGGTTCTTC. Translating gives CASSSYLAGGFF.

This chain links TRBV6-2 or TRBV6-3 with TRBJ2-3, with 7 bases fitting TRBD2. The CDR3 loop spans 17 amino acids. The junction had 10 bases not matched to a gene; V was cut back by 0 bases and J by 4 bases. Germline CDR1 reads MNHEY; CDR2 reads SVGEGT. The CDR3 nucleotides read TGTGCCAGCAGTTACTCCCCAGCGGGGCCTCCCCCAGATACGCAGTATTTT. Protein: CASSYSPAGPPPDTQYF.

As DNA, the CDR3 is TGCAGCGTAGTAGGAACAGGGCTGGGGACTGAAGCTTTCTTT. It specifies CSVVGTGLGTEAFF. V usage is TRBV29-1 and J usage is TRBJ1-1; perhaps TRBD1 as D (6 bases). CDR3 length: 14 amino acids. Germline assignment: CDR1 SQVTM and CDR2 ANQGSEA. The V end was cut by 6 bases, the J end by 5 bases, with 19 bases between.

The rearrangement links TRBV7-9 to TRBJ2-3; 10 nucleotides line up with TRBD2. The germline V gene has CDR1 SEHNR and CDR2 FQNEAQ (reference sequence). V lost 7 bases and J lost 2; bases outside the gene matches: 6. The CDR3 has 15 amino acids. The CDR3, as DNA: TGTGCCAGCACCGAGACTAGCGGGTTCACAGATACGCAGTATTTT. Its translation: CASTETSGFTDTQYF.

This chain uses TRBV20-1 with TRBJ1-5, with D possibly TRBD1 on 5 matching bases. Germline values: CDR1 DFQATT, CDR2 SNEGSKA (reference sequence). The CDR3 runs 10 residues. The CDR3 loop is CSVGAQPQHF. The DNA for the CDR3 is TGCAGCGTTGGGGCTCAGCCCCAGCATTTT.

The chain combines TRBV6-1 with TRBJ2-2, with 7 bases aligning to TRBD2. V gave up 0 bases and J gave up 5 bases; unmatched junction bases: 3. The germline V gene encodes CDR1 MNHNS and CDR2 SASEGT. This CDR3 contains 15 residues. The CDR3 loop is CASSEARGSTGELFF. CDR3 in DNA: TGTGCCAGCAGTGAAGCGCGGGGGTCTACCGGGGAGCTGTTTTTT.

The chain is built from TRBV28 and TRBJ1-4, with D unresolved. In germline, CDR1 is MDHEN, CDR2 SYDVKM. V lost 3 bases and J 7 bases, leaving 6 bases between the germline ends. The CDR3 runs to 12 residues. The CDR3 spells CASSFTREKLFF. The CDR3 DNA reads TGTGCCAGCAGTTTCACGCGTGAAAAACTGTTTTTT. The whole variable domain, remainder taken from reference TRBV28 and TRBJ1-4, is DVKVTQSSRYLVKRTGEKVFLECVQDMDHENMFWYRQDPGLGLRLIYFSYDVKMKEKGDIPEGYSVSREKKERFSLILESASTNQTSMYLCASSFTREKLFFGSGTQLSVL.

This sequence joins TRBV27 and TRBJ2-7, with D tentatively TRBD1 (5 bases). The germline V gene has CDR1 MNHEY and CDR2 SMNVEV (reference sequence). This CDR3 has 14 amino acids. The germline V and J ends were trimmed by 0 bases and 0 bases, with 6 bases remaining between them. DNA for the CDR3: TGTGCCAGCAGTTTATCGGGGCTCTCCTACGAGCAGTACTTC. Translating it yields CASSLSGLSYEQYF.

The CDR3 here is CASSQGSQGDNYGYTF. The CDR3 DNA reads as TGTGCCAGCAGCCAAGGGTCACAGGGGGATAACTATGGCTACACCTTC. This chain connects TRBV4-2 to TRBJ1-2, with 8 positions matching TRBD1. The V and J ends lost 1 base and 1 base, in that order; junction bases with no gene match: 5. Per germline, CDR1 LGHNA and CDR2 YNFKEQ. The CDR3 is made up of 16 amino acids.

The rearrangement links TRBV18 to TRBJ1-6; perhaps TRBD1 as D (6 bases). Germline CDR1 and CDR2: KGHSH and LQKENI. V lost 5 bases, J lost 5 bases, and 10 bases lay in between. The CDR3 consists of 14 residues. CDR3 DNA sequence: TGTGCCAGCTCAGTACAGGGAGATAATTCACCCCTCCACTTT. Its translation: CASSVQGDNSPLHF.

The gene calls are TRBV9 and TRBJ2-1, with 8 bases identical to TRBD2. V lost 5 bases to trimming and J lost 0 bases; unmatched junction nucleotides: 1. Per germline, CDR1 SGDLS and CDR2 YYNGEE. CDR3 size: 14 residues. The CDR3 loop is CASSGTSSYNEQFF. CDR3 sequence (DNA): TGTGCCAGCAGTGGGACTAGCTCCTACAATGAGCAGTTCTTC.

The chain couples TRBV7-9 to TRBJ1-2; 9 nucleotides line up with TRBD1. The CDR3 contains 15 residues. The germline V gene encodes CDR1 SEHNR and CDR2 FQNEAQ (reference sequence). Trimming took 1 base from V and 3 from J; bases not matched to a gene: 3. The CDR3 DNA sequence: TGTGCCAGCAGCTTAGATGGACAGGGGTACTATGGCTACACCTTC. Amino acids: CASSLDGQGYYGYTF. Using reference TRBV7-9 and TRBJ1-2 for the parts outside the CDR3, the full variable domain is DTGVSQNPRHKITKRGQNVTFRCDPISEHNRLYWYRQTLGQGPEFLTYFQNEAQLEKSRLLSDRFSAERPKGSFSTLEIQRTEQGDSAMYLCASSLDGQGYYGYTFGSGTRLTVV.